These 10 T cell receptor beta chains originate from one sample sequenced in a study of blood T cell repertoires in COVID-19. The protocol was immunoSEQ multiplex PCR, while the TCRdb copy is restricted to in-frame clones and leaves out a portion. The sample yields 95,000 to 150,000 clones, roughly 79% seen once. Input material: peripheral blood. The origin of the receptors is a human donor in a cohort sampled during active COVID-19.

This sequence joins TRBV9 and TRBJ2-2; no firm D call. Germline CDR1 reads SGDLS; CDR2 reads YYNGEE. V lost 0 bases, J lost 0 bases, and 6 bases lay in between. CDR3 length: 15 residues. CDR3: CASSVAPPNTGELFF. CDR3 nucleotide sequence: TGTGCCAGCAGCGTAGCCCCTCCGAACACCGGGGAGCTGTTTTTT.

The J gene is TRBJ2-1, the V gene TRBV7-6; D gene unclear. The CDR3 runs to 16 residues. Germline CDR1 reads SGHVS; CDR2 reads FNYEAQ. Trimming removed 1 base at V and 0 bases at J, with 10 bases between. The CDR3 region is CASSLDGGGSYNEQFF. The CDR3 bases are TGTGCCAGCAGCTTAGATGGTGGCGGCTCCTACAATGAGCAGTTCTTC.

V is TRBV25-1 and J is TRBJ2-2; maybe TRBD1 (6 bases). Germline loops: CDR1 MGHDK, CDR2 SYGVNS. The CDR3 is 16 residues long. V gave up 4 bases and J gave up 3 bases, with 15 bases separating them. CDR3 bases: TGTGCCAGCAGTGCCTACAGGGTGAGGGACACCGGGGAGCTGTTTTTT. This translates into CASSAYRVRDTGELFF.

The chain is built from TRBV6-5 and TRBJ2-3, with 8 bases identical to TRBD2. The CDR3 totals 14 residues. The J segment lost 4 bases and the V segment lost 4 bases, leaving 4 bases of the junction unmatched. Looked up from germline, CDR1 is MNHEY and CDR2 is SVGAGI. The CDR3 sequence: CASSSRGGPDTQYF. The CDR3 DNA is TGTGCCAGCAGTTCACGGGGGGGGCCAGATACGCAGTATTTT.

The chain combines TRBV18 with TRBJ2-5; the D gene is possibly TRBD1 (6 bases). CDR3 size: 14 residues. With 0 bases removed from V and 3 bases from J, the gap between germline ends came to 8 bases. From germline, CDR1 is KGHSH and CDR2 LQKENI. CDR3: CASSPPAGEETQYF. CDR3 in DNA: TGTGCCAGCTCACCACCGGCAGGGGAAGAGACCCAGTACTTC.

This clone occurred a few times. V usage is TRBV7-2 and J usage is TRBJ2-7; D is unclear. V shed 0 bases and J shed 2 bases, with 11 bases lying between them. Germline lookup yields CDR1 SGHTA and CDR2 FQGNSA. This CDR3 has 15 residues. CDR3 loop: CASSLATAEAYEQYF. As DNA, the CDR3 is TGTGCCAGCAGCTTAGCAACAGCAGAAGCCTACGAGCAGTACTTC.

This clone turned up a few times. V and J are TRBV12-3 or TRBV12-4 and TRBJ1-1; no reliable D call. The CDR3 runs to 13 residues. Trimming removed 4 bases from V and 0 bases from J, with 6 bases in between. CDR3 in DNA: TGTGCCAGCAGTTCTTACATGAACACTGAAGCTTTCTTT. It encodes CASSSYMNTEAFF.

The gene calls are TRBV19 and TRBJ1-4, with TRBD1 matching 7 bases. From germline, CDR1 is LNHDA and CDR2 SQIVND (reference sequence). After removal of 7 bases from V and 4 bases from J, the junction contained 9 bases not matched to a gene. The CDR3 runs 15 residues. The CDR3 sequence is CASTAFGTDNEKLFF. CDR3 coding DNA: TGTGCCAGTACCGCATTCGGGACAGATAATGAAAAACTGTTTTTT.

This sequence joins TRBV6-6 and TRBJ2-3; the D gene is possibly TRBD1 (8 bases). Germline CDR1 MNHNY, CDR2 SVGAGI (reference sequence). V lost 7 bases and J lost 3, with 14 bases in between. The CDR3 consists of 14 residues. CDR3 loop: CASTYRGGTDTQYF. In nucleotides, the CDR3 is TGTGCCAGCACCTACAGGGGGGGAACAGATACGCAGTATTTT.

V usage is TRBV10-3 and J usage is TRBJ1-2, with TRBD1 matching 7 bases. This CDR3 has 14 residues. Germline loops: CDR1 ENHRY, CDR2 SYGVKD. J lost 4 bases, V lost 9 bases, and 11 bases had no gene match. In DNA form, the CDR3 reads TGTGCCATTCACACCGGGACAGATCCCTATGGCTACACCTTC. This encodes CAIHTGTDPYGYTF.